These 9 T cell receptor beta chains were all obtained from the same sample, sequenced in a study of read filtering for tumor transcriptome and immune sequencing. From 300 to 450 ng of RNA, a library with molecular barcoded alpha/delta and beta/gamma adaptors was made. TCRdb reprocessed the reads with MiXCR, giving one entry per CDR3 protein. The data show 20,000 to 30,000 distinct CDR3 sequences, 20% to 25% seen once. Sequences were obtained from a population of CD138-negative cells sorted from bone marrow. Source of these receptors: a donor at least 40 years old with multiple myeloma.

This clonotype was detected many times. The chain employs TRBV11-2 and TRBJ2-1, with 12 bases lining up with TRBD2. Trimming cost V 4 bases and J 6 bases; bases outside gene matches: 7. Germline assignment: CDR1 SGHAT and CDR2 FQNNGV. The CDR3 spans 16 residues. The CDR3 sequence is CASSSGLAGGGNEQFF. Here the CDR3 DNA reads TGTGCCAGCAGCTCCGGGCTAGCGGGAGGGGGCAATGAGCAGTTCTTC.

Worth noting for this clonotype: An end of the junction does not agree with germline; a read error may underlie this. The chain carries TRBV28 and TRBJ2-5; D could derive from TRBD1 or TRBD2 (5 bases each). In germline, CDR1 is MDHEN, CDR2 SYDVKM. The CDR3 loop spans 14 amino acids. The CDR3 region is CASSPAAGQEIQYF. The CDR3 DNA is TGTGCCAGCAGTCCAGCGGCAGGGCAAGAGATCCAGTACTTC. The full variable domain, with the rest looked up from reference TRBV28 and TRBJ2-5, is DVKVTQSSRYLVKRTGEKVFLECVQDMDHENMFWYRQDPGLGLRLIYFSYDVKMKEKGDIPEGYSVSREKKERFSLILESASTNQTSMYLCASSPAAGQEIQYFGPGTRLLVL.

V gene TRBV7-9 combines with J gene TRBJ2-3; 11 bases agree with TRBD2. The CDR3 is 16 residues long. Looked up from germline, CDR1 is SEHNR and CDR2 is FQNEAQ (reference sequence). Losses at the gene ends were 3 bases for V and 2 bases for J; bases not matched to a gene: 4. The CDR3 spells CASSFTTSGTTDTQYF. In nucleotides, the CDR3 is TGTGCCAGCAGCTTCACGACTAGCGGGACCACAGATACGCAGTATTTT. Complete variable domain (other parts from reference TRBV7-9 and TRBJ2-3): DTGVSQNPRHKITKRGQNVTFRCDPISEHNRLYWYRQTLGQGPEFLTYFQNEAQLEKSRLLSDRFSAERPKGSFSTLEIQRTEQGDSAMYLCASSFTTSGTTDTQYFGPGTRLTVL.

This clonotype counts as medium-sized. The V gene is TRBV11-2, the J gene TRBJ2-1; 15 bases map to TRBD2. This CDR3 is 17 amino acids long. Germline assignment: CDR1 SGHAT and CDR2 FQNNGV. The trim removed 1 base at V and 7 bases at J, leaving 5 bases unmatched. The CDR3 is CASSLGGTSGRRNEQFF. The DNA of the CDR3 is TGTGCCAGCAGCTTAGGAGGGACTAGCGGGAGGAGGAATGAGCAGTTCTTC.

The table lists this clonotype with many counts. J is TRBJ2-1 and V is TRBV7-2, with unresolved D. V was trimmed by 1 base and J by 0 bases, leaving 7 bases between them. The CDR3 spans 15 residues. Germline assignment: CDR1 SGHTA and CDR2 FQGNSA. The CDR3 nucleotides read TGTGCCAGCAGCTTAGGACCAATCTCCTACAATGAGCAGTTCTTC. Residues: CASSLGPISYNEQFF.

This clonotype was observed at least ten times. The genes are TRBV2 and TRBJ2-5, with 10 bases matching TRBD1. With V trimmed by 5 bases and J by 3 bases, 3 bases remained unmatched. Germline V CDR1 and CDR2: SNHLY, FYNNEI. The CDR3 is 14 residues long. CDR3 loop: CASSLGQGEETQYF. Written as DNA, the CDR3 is TGTGCCAGCAGTCTAGGACAGGGGGAAGAGACCCAGTACTTC.

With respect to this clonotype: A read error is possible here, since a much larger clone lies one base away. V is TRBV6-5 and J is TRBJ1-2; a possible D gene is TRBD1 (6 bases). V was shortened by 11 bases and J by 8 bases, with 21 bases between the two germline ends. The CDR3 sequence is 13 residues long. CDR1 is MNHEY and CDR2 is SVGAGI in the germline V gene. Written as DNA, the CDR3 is TGTGCCGGCACCCCTTCACAGGGTAGAGGCTACACCTTC. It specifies CAGTPSQGRGYTF.

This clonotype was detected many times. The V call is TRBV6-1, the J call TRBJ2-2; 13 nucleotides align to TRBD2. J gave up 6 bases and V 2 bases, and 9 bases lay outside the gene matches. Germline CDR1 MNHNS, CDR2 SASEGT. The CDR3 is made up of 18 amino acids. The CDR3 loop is CASSETLRLAGGSGELFF. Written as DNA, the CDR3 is TGTGCCAGCAGTGAAACCTTAAGACTAGCGGGAGGATCCGGGGAGCTGTTTTTT.

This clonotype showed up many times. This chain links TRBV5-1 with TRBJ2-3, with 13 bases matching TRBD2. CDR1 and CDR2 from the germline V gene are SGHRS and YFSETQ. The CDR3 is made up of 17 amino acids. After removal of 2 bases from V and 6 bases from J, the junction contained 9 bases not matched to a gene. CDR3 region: CASSFFTSGRAGDTQYF. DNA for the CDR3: TGCGCCAGCAGCTTCTTTACTAGCGGGAGGGCCGGGGATACGCAGTATTTT.